This entry lists 24 T cell receptor beta chains sequenced from one sample in a study of blood T cell repertoires in COVID-19. TCRdb's copy holds only in-frame clones and misses some; the assay was immunoSEQ multiplex PCR. The sample records around 270,000 clones, approximately 90% being singletons. Source material: peripheral blood. The receptors originated from a man aged 40-49 years with acute or convalescent COVID-19.

The chain employs TRBV5-1 and TRBJ2-5; 12 nucleotides align to TRBD1. The germline V gene encodes CDR1 SGHRS and CDR2 YFSETQ. This CDR3 contains 15 residues. The trim removed 4 bases at V and 3 bases at J, leaving 4 bases unmatched. The CDR3 DNA follows: TGCGCCAGCAGCCGGGGGACAGGGGGCGAAGAGACCCAGTACTTC. This translates into CASSRGTGGEETQYF.

The V and J genes are TRBV9 and TRBJ1-1; 9 bases agree with TRBD1. CDR3 size: 15 residues. The germline CDR1 and CDR2 sequences are SGDLS and YYNGEE. J lost 0 bases, V lost 4 bases, and 4 bases had no gene match. The CDR3: CASSLGTGMNTEAFF. The DNA of the CDR3 is TGTGCCAGCAGCTTAGGGACAGGGATGAACACTGAAGCTTTCTTT.

This clone was seen just once. This chain links TRBV5-1 with TRBJ2-7; 9 bases map to TRBD1. CDR1 and CDR2 (germline): SGHRS, YFSETQ. With 4 bases clipped from V and 1 base from J, the junction kept 6 bases outside the gene matches. The CDR3 loop spans 15 amino acids. The CDR3 nucleotides read TGCGCCAGCAGCCGAGCCGGACAGGGGTCCTACGAGCAGTACTTC. This encodes CASSRAGQGSYEQYF.

V and J are TRBV5-1 and TRBJ1-2, with D possibly TRBD1 on 6 matching bases. Per the germline V gene, CDR1 is SGHRS and CDR2 is YFSETQ. Trimming left V 2 bases short and J 4 bases short, with 12 bases between. The CDR3 has 14 amino acids. Here the CDR3 reads CASSLTGPGYGYTF. As DNA, the CDR3 is TGCGCCAGCAGCTTAACAGGGCCGGGCTATGGCTACACCTTC.

The chain joins TRBV5-1 to TRBJ1-5, with 8 bases aligning to TRBD1. The CDR3 covers 16 residues. Unmatched junction bases numbered 16, after V lost 7 bases and J lost 7 bases. Germline lookup yields CDR1 SGHRS and CDR2 YFSETQ. The CDR3 here is CASGEDRDQVEQPQHF. CDR3 in DNA: TGCGCCAGCGGAGAGGACAGGGACCAAGTAGAACAGCCCCAGCATTTT.

The chain couples TRBV4-2 to TRBJ2-3, with 14 nucleotides matching TRBD2. Germline CDR1 is LGHNA and CDR2 is YNFKEQ. The CDR3 runs 15 residues. V trimming: 6 bases; J trimming: 1 base; junction bases outside the gene matches: 0. The CDR3 DNA follows: TGTGCCAGCAGGGGACTAGCGGGGGGCACAGATACGCAGTATTTT. Protein sequence: CASRGLAGGTDTQYF.

The V gene is TRBV11-2, the J gene TRBJ2-1, with 8 nucleotides matching TRBD1. The CDR3 covers 15 residues. After removal of 5 bases from V and 1 base from J, the junction contained 4 bases not matched to a gene. Germline-derived CDR1 and CDR2 are SGHAT and FQNNGV. DNA for the CDR3: TGTGCCAGCAGCCCCGACAGGGGATCCTACAATGAGCAGTTCTTC. This encodes CASSPDRGSYNEQFF.

V gene TRBV24-1 combines with J gene TRBJ2-1, with 12 positions matching TRBD2. V shed 1 base, J shed 8 bases, and the junction held 17 bases outside the gene matches. Germline lookup yields CDR1 KGHDR and CDR2 SFDVKD. The CDR3 loop spans 20 amino acids. The CDR3 loop is CATSDFRDSSGGASLDEQFF. The CDR3 DNA reads TGTGCCACCAGTGATTTTAGGGATTCTAGCGGGGGGGCCTCTTTGGATGAGCAGTTCTTC.

A single count supports this clone. The junction and the germline gene differ at one end; a read error may be behind it. The V and J genes are TRBV2 and TRBJ1-5; TRBD1 aligns across 8 bases. The CDR3 spans 14 residues. CDR1 is SNHLY, CDR2 FYNNEI, per germline. The CDR3 sequence: CASREGQGWQPQHF. DNA of the CDR3: TGTGCCAGCAGGGAAGGACAGGGTTGGCAGCCCCAGCATTTT.

This clone was seen just once. The chain uses TRBV7-9 and TRBJ1-1; TRBD1 agrees at 7 bases. The CDR3 totals 14 residues. Germline V lookup: CDR1 SEHNR, CDR2 FQNEAQ (reference sequence). J lost 3 bases, V lost 6 bases, and 7 bases had no gene match. In nucleotides, the CDR3 is TGTGCCAGCAGTTCTGCAGGGGGACACACTGAAGCTTTCTTT. Protein sequence: CASSSAGGHTEAFF.

The chain recombines TRBV27 with TRBJ2-7, with D possibly TRBD2 on 5 matching bases. The CDR3 loop spans 11 amino acids. The germline V and J ends were trimmed by 7 bases and 5 bases, with 9 bases remaining between them. CDR1 and CDR2 from the germline V gene are MNHEY and SMNVEV (reference sequence). CDR3 sequence reads: CASMQTNEQYF. The CDR3 nucleotides read TGTGCCAGCATGCAGACTAACGAGCAGTACTTC.

The rearrangement uses TRBV4-2 and TRBJ2-7, with TRBD1 matching 7 bases. There are 14 residues in the CDR3. Germline V lookup: CDR1 LGHNA, CDR2 YNFKEQ. After removal of 3 bases from V and 7 bases from J, the junction contained 9 bases not matched to a gene. The CDR3 region is CASSQGDSQGEQYF. The CDR3 bases are TGTGCCAGCAGCCAGGGGGACAGCCAGGGAGAGCAGTACTTC.

The chain is built from TRBV5-1 and TRBJ2-7; D gene uncertain. Trimming removed 4 bases from V and 3 bases from J, with 11 bases in between. The CDR3 spans 13 residues. Germline CDR1 and CDR2: SGHRS and YFSETQ. The CDR3: CASSPYSVYEQYF. In DNA form, the CDR3 reads TGCGCCAGCAGCCCCTACAGTGTCTACGAGCAGTACTTC.

The chain couples TRBV3-1 (or the pseudogene TRBV3-2) to TRBJ2-1, with unresolved D. CDR1 and CDR2 (germline): LGHDT, YNNKEL (reference sequence). CDR3 size: 12 residues. V was pared by 1 base and J by 13 bases, with 11 bases between. The CDR3 DNA reads as TGTGCCAGCAGCCAAGTGAAATCCAGTCAGTTCTTC. This gives the protein CASSQVKSSQFF.

The V gene is TRBV5-4, the J gene TRBJ1-1; D ambiguous. The ends were cut back, 0 bases at V and 6 bases at J, with 12 bases in the middle. The CDR3 length is 14 residues. The V gene's germline CDR1 is SGHNT and CDR2 YYREEE (reference sequence). The CDR3 region has the DNA TGTGCCAGCAGCTTGGCTACCCCATACGCTGAAGCTTTCTTT. Amino acid sequence: CASSLATPYAEAFF.

The genes are TRBV29-1 and TRBJ2-7; 8 positions match TRBD1. This CDR3 comprises 14 residues. CDR1 and CDR2 from the germline V gene are SQVTM and ANQGSEA. V lost 1 base, J lost 5 bases, and 7 bases stayed unmatched. The CDR3: CSVEARTGRNEQYF. The CDR3 DNA follows: TGCAGCGTTGAAGCCCGGACAGGGAGAAACGAGCAGTACTTC.

The chain couples TRBV3-1 (or the pseudogene TRBV3-2) to TRBJ1-1; 7 bases align to TRBD1. The V gene end was trimmed by 4 bases and the J gene end by 0 bases; junction bases not matched to a gene: 5. The germline V gene has CDR1 LGHDT and CDR2 YNNKEL (reference sequence). The CDR3 is made up of 15 amino acids. The CDR3 DNA is TGTGCCAGCAGCCCCCAGGGGGTCTTGAACACTGAAGCTTTCTTT. This encodes CASSPQGVLNTEAFF.

The V and J genes are TRBV28 and TRBJ1-1; D is unresolved. CDR1 and CDR2 from the germline V gene are MDHEN and SYDVKM. Trimming removed 2 bases from V and 4 bases from J, with 11 bases in between. CDR3 length: 14 residues. The CDR3 loop reads CASSLGGLGTEAFF. In DNA form, the CDR3 reads TGTGCCAGCAGTTTAGGAGGGTTGGGCACTGAAGCTTTCTTT.

The chain employs TRBV11-2 and TRBJ1-6; a possible D gene is TRBD1 (6 bases). Trimming pared 1 base from V and 4 bases from J, leaving 8 bases between. The germline gives CDR1 SGHAT, CDR2 FQNNGV. This CDR3 region has 15 residues. CDR3 sequence: CASSLGDKYNSPLHF. The CDR3, as DNA: TGTGCCAGCAGCTTAGGGGACAAATATAATTCACCCCTCCACTTT.

J is TRBJ1-5 and V is TRBV2, with D tentatively TRBD1 (5 bases). This CDR3 has 14 residues. Trimming left V 6 bases short and J 0 bases short, with 9 bases between. Germline V gene data show CDR1 as SNHLY and CDR2 as FYNNEI. The CDR3 DNA reads TGTGCCAGCAGCTTCGGGGGTAGCAATCAGCCCCAGCATTTT. Translated, it gives CASSFGGSNQPQHF.

The V and J genes are TRBV27 and TRBJ1-2; 7 nucleotides match TRBD1. Looked up from germline, CDR1 is MNHEY and CDR2 is SMNVEV (reference sequence). Germline trimming cut 5 bases from V and 8 bases from J; bases unmatched to any gene: 11. This CDR3 region has 14 residues. CDR3 sequence (DNA): TGTGCCAGCAGTCCGTCCTCGACAGGGAAAGGCTACACCTTC. Its translation is CASSPSSTGKGYTF.

The chain links TRBV5-4 to TRBJ2-3; TRBD1 matches 8 bases. Germline V CDR1 and CDR2: SGHNT, YYREEE (reference sequence). This CDR3 region has 16 residues. V gave up 1 base and J gave up 0 bases; unmatched junction bases: 4. The CDR3 is CASSLLAGGSTDTQYF. CDR3 bases: TGTGCCAGCAGCTTGCTGGCAGGGGGCAGCACAGATACGCAGTATTTT.

The sample holds one count of this clone. This specimen includes other DNA sequences encoding the same CDR3. This chain links TRBV24-1 with TRBJ1-2; 9 bases match TRBD1. CDR3 length: 14 residues. The ends lost 3 bases at V and 6 bases at J; junction bases unmatched: 4. CDR1 is KGHDR and CDR2 is SFDVKD in the germline V gene. CDR3 protein: CATSDPGQGHGYTF. The CDR3 nucleotides are TGTGCCACCAGTGATCCGGGACAGGGCCATGGCTACACCTTC.

The rearrangement uses TRBV6-5 and TRBJ1-2; no reliable D call. In germline, CDR1 is MNHEY, CDR2 SVGAGI. This CDR3 contains 12 residues. V was cut by 6 bases and J by 8 bases, with 13 bases left in between. The CDR3 loop is CASRPRGEGYTF. The CDR3 DNA sequence: TGTGCCAGCAGGCCTCGAGGAGAAGGCTACACCTTC.